The rows below give T cell receptor beta chains drawn from one sample of a study of CD8+ T cells in alopecia areata. This table comes from immunoSEQ multiplex PCR, and its TCRdb copy is limited to in-frame clones, with some not included. Of more than 95,000 clones in the sample, roughly half were seen once. Sequenced sample: CD4+ T cells sorted from blood. Receptors originate from a human donor in good health. Both conserved end residues are part of each CDR3. D genes are given only for firm matches. Expanded clones are given a class, and other clones once, few, many or no size at all.

J,V,size,D,DNA,CDR3
TRBJ2-5,TRBV5-4,-,TRBD1,TGTGCCAGCAGCTGGGACAGGGAAGAGACCCAGTACTTC,CASSWDREETQYF
TRBJ2-5,TRBV4-1,-,TRBD2,TGCGCCAGCAGCCTGCTGCCCCTCACTAGCGGGGGGTCCCAAGAGACCCAGTACTTC,CASSLLPLTSGGSQETQYF
TRBJ1-2,TRBV27,-,TRBD1,TGTGCCAGCAGTCTTACAGGGGGCGGTGGCTACACCTTC,CASSLTGGGGYTF
TRBJ1-5,TRBV6-6,-,-,TGTGCCAGCACCGGGCGGGGAGATAGCAATCAGCCCCAGCATTTT,CASTGRGDSNQPQHF
TRBJ2-5,TRBV29-1,-,TRBD1,TGCAGCGTTGAAGATCGAAGGGGGCTTTGGGAGACCCAGTACTTC,CSVEDRRGLWETQYF
TRBJ1-3,TRBV5-1,-,-,TGCGCCAGCAGCCCCAGCGACAGGTCTTCTGGAAACACCATATATTTT,CASSPSDRSSGNTIYF
TRBJ1-1,TRBV9,-,-,TGTGCCAGCAGCGCCTCGGGACCCGGGGGCACTGAAGCTTTCTTT,CASSASGPGGTEAFF
TRBJ2-5,TRBV7-9,once,TRBD2,TGTGCCAGCAGCTTACTAGCGGCCCAAGAGACCCAGTACTTC,CASSLLAAQETQYF
TRBJ1-6,TRBV7-8,once,-,TGTGCCAGCAGCTTAGAGGGGATGCTCTATAATTCACCCCTCCACTTT,CASSLEGMLYNSPLHF
TRBJ2-5,TRBV5-1,-,TRBD2,TGCGCCAGCAGCGTGTGGACTAGCGGGGGCCAGACCCAGTACTTC,CASSVWTSGGQTQYF
TRBJ2-7,TRBV5-1,-,-,TGCGCCAGCAGCGCACAGGAGACCTACGAGCAGTACTTC,CASSAQETYEQYF
TRBJ2-5,TRBV5-1,-,TRBD1,TGCGCCAGCAGAATACTAAACAGGGGGCAAGAGACCCAGTACTTC,CASRILNRGQETQYF
TRBJ2-2,TRBV4-1,-,-,TGCGCCAGCAGCCCAGCTTCTCGGACCGGGGAGCTGTTTTTT,CASSPASRTGELFF
TRBJ1-4,TRBV23-1,-,-,TGCGCCAGCAGTCCAGTACAGGGTGAAGAAAAACTGTTTTTT,CASSPVQGEEKLFF
TRBJ1-6,TRBV18,-,TRBD1,TGTGCCAGCTCACCGACACCGGGACAGGGGGCATCAAATAATTCACCCCTCCACTTT,CASSPTPGQGASNNSPLHF
TRBJ2-1,TRBV29-1,few,-,TGCAGCGTTGAAAAAGGACTACCGAACAATGAGCAGTTCTTC,CSVEKGLPNNEQFF
TRBJ2-6,TRBV29-1,few,TRBD2,TGCAGCGTTGGGGCCAGGGAGGGTTATTCCGGGGCCAACGTCCTGACTTTC,CSVGAREGYSGANVLTF
TRBJ2-2,TRBV5-1,-,-,TGCGCCAGCAGCTTGGGGACAGAAGTCGGGGAGCTGTTTTTT,CASSLGTEVGELFF
TRBJ2-5,TRBV5-1,once,TRBD2,TGCGCCAGCAGCTCTAGCGGGGGCGTCAAAGAGACCCAGTACTTC,CASSSSGGVKETQYF
TRBJ2-3,TRBV4-2,-,-,TGTGCCAGCAGCCAAGGCGGCGGGAACGCAGATACGCAGTATTTT,CASSQGGGNADTQYF
TRBJ2-1,TRBV29-1,-,-,TGCAGCGTTCAGGAGCTCCCCTACAATGAGCAGTTCTTC,CSVQELPYNEQFF
TRBJ2-6,TRBV6-5,-,-,TGTGCCAGCAGTTCCTACCCCTCTGGGGCCAACGTCCTGACTTTC,CASSSYPSGANVLTF
TRBJ1-5,TRBV5-6,once,-,TGTGCCAGCAGCGGGGGCCTCAATCAGCCCCAGCATTTT,CASSGGLNQPQHF
TRBJ2-5,TRBV30,once,-,TGTGCCTGGACTCACGGAGGGGAAGGGGCCCAGTACTTC,CAWTHGGEGAQYF
TRBJ2-5,TRBV2,-,-,TGTGCCAGCACTTCTGCGACCGGGAGACCGGGAGAGACCCAGTACTTC,CASTSATGRPGETQYF
TRBJ1-2,TRBV7-8,-,-,TGTGCCAGCAACTCCCCGGGAAGGGGTGAGACCTTC,CASNSPGRGETF
TRBJ2-5,TRBV10-3,-,TRBD1,TGTGCCATCAGTGAGTCTCCCGGGACAGGAACCGTCCAAGAGACCCAGTACTTC,CAISESPGTGTVQETQYF
TRBJ2-6,TRBV7-8,few,TRBD1,TGTGCCAGTCAGAAGGGACAGAGCCTTTTGTCTGGGGCCAACGTCCTGACTTTC,CASQKGQSLLSGANVLTF
TRBJ2-3,TRBV6-5,few,TRBD2,TGTGCCAGCAGGGGACTAGCTGGCACAGATACGCAGTATTTT,CASRGLAGTDTQYF
TRBJ1-3,TRBV29-1,-,-,TGCAGCGGAGGACCGTTAGACTCTGGAAACACCATATATTTT,CSGGPLDSGNTIYF
TRBJ1-5,TRBV7-9,-,-,TGTGCCAGCAGCGACAACAGGTTTAGCAATCAGCCCCAGCATTTT,CASSDNRFSNQPQHF
TRBJ1-3,TRBV30,-,-,TGTGCCTGGAGTAGGCCGCCGAGCTCTGGAAACACCATATATTTT,CAWSRPPSSGNTIYF
TRBJ1-1,TRBV30,-,TRBD1,TGTGCCTGGACCAGGGGGATGGACACTGAAGCTTTCTTT,CAWTRGMDTEAFF
TRBJ2-3,TRBV29-1,-,-,TGCAGCTACAGGGGGGGTGTTACAGATACGCAGTATTTT,CSYRGGVTDTQYF
TRBJ1-2,TRBV30,-,TRBD1,TGTGCCTGGAGTAGGGGACAGGGGAACACCTTC,CAWSRGQGNTF